Listed below are T cell receptor beta chains from one sample, sequenced in a study of T cells expressing NK-cell markers. One entry per CDR3 protein, without DNA, is what TCRdb gives after re-calling the 5' RACE reads. There are about 460,000 distinct CDR3 sequences in the sample, with almost 1.5% held by the top ten. Sequencing was performed on blood T cells: a sorted CD56 or NKG2C T cell subset, CD4+ or CD8+ T cells, or bulk PBMC T cells (not recorded which). Every receptor here comes from a woman between 50 and 59 years old in good health. The CDR3 runs from the conserved cysteine through the conserved F or W.

cdr3_aa: CASRVPRYGGEQFF
v_call: TRBV27
j_call: TRBJ2-1
cdr3_length: 14

cdr3_aa: CASSLSHLNNEQFF
v_call: TRBV5-1
j_call: TRBJ2-1
cdr3_length: 14

cdr3_aa: CASSPRLVSNNEQFF
v_call: TRBV7-8
j_call: TRBJ2-1
cdr3_length: 15

cdr3_aa: CASSPARGATNEKLFF
v_call: TRBV11-1
j_call: TRBJ1-4
cdr3_length: 16

cdr3_aa: CASSVATWVRGLAGDEQFF
v_call: TRBV9
j_call: TRBJ2-1
cdr3_length: 19

cdr3_aa: CASSLEGTQYF
v_call: TRBV12-3/TRBV12-4
j_call: TRBJ2-5
cdr3_length: 11

cdr3_aa: CASSLVLAYYNEQFF
v_call: TRBV7-6
j_call: TRBJ2-1
cdr3_length: 15

cdr3_aa: CASSKDGREGNIQYF
v_call: TRBV21-1
j_call: TRBJ2-4
cdr3_length: 15

cdr3_aa: CAWSVHGSLFSSYNEQFF
v_call: TRBV30
j_call: TRBJ2-1
cdr3_length: 18

cdr3_aa: CASSPPFSGRATYNEQFF
v_call: TRBV12-3/TRBV12-4
j_call: TRBJ2-1
cdr3_length: 18

cdr3_aa: CASRSTGTWEKLFF
v_call: TRBV12-3/TRBV12-4
j_call: TRBJ1-4
cdr3_length: 14

cdr3_aa: CASSLMTGDKNIQYF
v_call: TRBV5-1
j_call: TRBJ2-4
cdr3_length: 15

cdr3_aa: CASRTGTGRKETQYF
v_call: TRBV3-1
j_call: TRBJ2-5
cdr3_length: 15

cdr3_aa: CASSHSTGTTTRGYTF
v_call: TRBV18
j_call: TRBJ1-2
cdr3_length: 16

cdr3_aa: CASSYSEQGTEAFF
v_call: TRBV6-5
j_call: TRBJ1-1
cdr3_length: 14

cdr3_aa: CATRKGPYEQYF
v_call: TRBV24-1
j_call: TRBJ2-7
cdr3_length: 12

cdr3_aa: CASSYQRLSSGNTIYF
v_call: TRBV6-5
j_call: TRBJ1-3
cdr3_length: 16

cdr3_aa: CASSYSSGGQGAFF
v_call: TRBV6-5
j_call: TRBJ1-1
cdr3_length: 14

cdr3_aa: CASTNPGPPLRLFF
v_call: TRBV6-2/TRBV6-3
j_call: TRBJ1-4
cdr3_length: 14

cdr3_aa: CASSRLADLQETQYF
v_call: TRBV7-2
j_call: TRBJ2-5
cdr3_length: 15

cdr3_aa: CAISESVGQDYNQPQHF
v_call: TRBV10-3
j_call: TRBJ1-5
cdr3_length: 17

cdr3_aa: CASSWTASGELFF
v_call: TRBV5-1
j_call: TRBJ2-2
cdr3_length: 13

cdr3_aa: CASSVSARILAKNIQYF
v_call: TRBV2
j_call: TRBJ2-4
cdr3_length: 17

cdr3_aa: CASSLVPLSGTGTGELFF
v_call: TRBV5-1
j_call: TRBJ2-2
cdr3_length: 18

cdr3_aa: CASSVMGGSHEQYF
v_call: TRBV9
j_call: TRBJ2-7
cdr3_length: 14

cdr3_aa: CSAPSPGAVTDTQYF
v_call: TRBV20-1
j_call: TRBJ2-3
cdr3_length: 15